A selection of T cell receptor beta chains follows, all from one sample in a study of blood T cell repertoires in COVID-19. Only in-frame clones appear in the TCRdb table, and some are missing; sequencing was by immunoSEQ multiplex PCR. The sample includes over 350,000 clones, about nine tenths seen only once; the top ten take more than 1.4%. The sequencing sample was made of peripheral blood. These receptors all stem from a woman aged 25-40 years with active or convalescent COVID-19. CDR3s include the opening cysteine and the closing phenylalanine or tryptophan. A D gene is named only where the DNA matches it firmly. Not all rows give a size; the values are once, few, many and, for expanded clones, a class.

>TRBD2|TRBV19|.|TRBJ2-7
TGTGCCAGTAGCCAAGGACTAGGGATCTACGAGCAGTACTTC
CASSQGLGIYEQYF
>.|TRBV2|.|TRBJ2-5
TGTGCCAGCAGTGAAGCCGAGACGAGGGAACCCGAGACCCAGTACTTC
CASSEAETREPETQYF
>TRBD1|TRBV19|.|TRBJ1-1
TGTGCCAGTAGTATAGAGGAGCCTCATGGGACAGCCACTGAAGCTTTCTTT
CASSIEEPHGTATEAFF
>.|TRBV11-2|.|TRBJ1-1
TGTGCCAGCAGCTTAATTACCAGGAGGGGCACAATGAACACTGAAGCTTTCTTT
CASSLITRRGTMNTEAFF
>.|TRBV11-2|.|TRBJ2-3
TGTGCCAGCAGCTCAGGTTATACGCAGTATTTT
CASSSGYTQYF
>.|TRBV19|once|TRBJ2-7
TGTGCCAGTAGACTAGAAGGGCAAGGTTCCTACGAGCAGTACTTC
CASRLEGQGSYEQYF
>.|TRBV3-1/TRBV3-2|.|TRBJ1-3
TGTGCCAGCAGCCCATCTGGAAACACCATATATTTT
CASSPSGNTIYF
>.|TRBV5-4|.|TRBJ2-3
TGTGCCAGCAGCTTGGGACTGACTATAGATACGCAGTATTTT
CASSLGLTIDTQYF
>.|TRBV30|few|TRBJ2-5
TGTGCCTGGAGTGCTTGGACTGCGAAAAAGACCCAGTACTTC
CAWSAWTAKKTQYF
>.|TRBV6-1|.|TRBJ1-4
TGTGCCAGCAGTGTCCCAGCCGGGGTTTTTAATGAAAAACTGTTTTTT
CASSVPAGVFNEKLFF